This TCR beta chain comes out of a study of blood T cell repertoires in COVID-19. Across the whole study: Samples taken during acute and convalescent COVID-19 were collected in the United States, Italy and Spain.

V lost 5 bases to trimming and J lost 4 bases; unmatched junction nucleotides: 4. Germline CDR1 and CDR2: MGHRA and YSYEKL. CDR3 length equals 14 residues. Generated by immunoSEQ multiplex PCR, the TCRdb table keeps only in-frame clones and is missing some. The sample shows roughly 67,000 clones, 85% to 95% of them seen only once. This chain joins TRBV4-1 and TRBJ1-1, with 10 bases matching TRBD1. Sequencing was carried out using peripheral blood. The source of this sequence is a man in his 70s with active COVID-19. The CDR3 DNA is TGCGCCAGCAGCTACGGGGACAGGGGCACTGAAGCTTTCTTT. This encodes CASSYGDRGTEAFF.